This passage covers 24 T cell receptor beta chains from one sample sequenced in a study of CD8+CD57+ T cells in acquired aplastic anemia. The authors sequenced patients whose flow cytometry had shown CD8+CD57+ cell expansion. Genomic DNA, serving as template, underwent TCR beta VDJ and CDR3 profiling. TCRdb reanalysed the reads using MiXCR and keeps one entry per CDR3 protein. Of approximately 220,000 distinct CDR3 sequences listed, under 50% are singletons. Sample: sorted CD4+, CD8+, or CD8+CD57+ T cells (not recorded which) from PBMCs. These receptors originate from a human donor with aplastic anemia.

The chain uses TRBV10-3 and TRBJ2-7; D is perhaps TRBD1 or TRBD2 (7 bases each). V lost 8 bases, J lost 7 bases, and 12 bases lay in between. Germline assignment: CDR1 ENHRY and CDR2 SYGVKD. The CDR3 is 11 residues long. The CDR3 sequence: CAIAGGEEQYF. CDR3 nucleotide sequence: TGTGCCATCGCAGGGGGGGAAGAGCAGTACTTC.

The chain links TRBV10-1 to TRBJ1-1, with 8 bases aligning to TRBD1. Germline CDR1 reads WNHNN; CDR2 reads SYGVQD (reference sequence). The CDR3 has 14 amino acids. With V trimmed by 8 bases and J by 1 base, 6 bases remained unmatched. CDR3 loop: CASGGDRGNTEAFF. DNA of the CDR3: TGCGCCAGCGGTGGTGACAGGGGGAACACTGAAGCTTTCTTT.

The table lists this clonotype with a count of one. The V call is TRBV5-1, the J call TRBJ1-2; 8 nucleotides align to TRBD1. V was pared by 0 bases and J by 7 bases, with 5 bases of the junction left unmatched. This CDR3 is 14 amino acids long. Germline V gene lookup returns CDR1 SGHRS and CDR2 YFSETQ. CDR3 residues: CASSLAPGGFGYTF. For the CDR3, the DNA is TGCGCCAGCAGCTTGGCCCCAGGGGGCTTTGGCTACACCTTC.

The chain uses TRBV20-1 and TRBJ1-4, with D possibly TRBD1 on 6 matching bases. With 6 bases removed from V and 5 bases from J, the gap between germline ends came to 13 bases. Germline lookup yields CDR1 DFQATT and CDR2 SNEGSKA (reference sequence). This CDR3 is built from 13 residues. The CDR3 sequence is CSAPTGENEKLFF. The CDR3, as DNA: TGCAGTGCCCCGACAGGAGAGAATGAAAAACTGTTTTTT.

There are many counts of this clonotype. The chain links TRBV20-1 to TRBJ1-2; D remains unclear. Trimming stripped 5 bases from V and 7 bases from J, with 11 bases between. Per the germline V gene, CDR1 is DFQATT and CDR2 is SNEGSKA (reference sequence). The CDR3 runs 11 residues. CDR3 nucleotides: TGCAGTGCTCGGCGGGATTCTGGCTACACCTTC. Protein sequence: CSARRDSGYTF.

This clonotype was detected ten times or more. This sequence joins TRBV12-3 or TRBV12-4 and TRBJ1-5; TRBD1 is a possible D gene (6 bases). V lost 2 bases, J lost 7 bases, and 15 bases lay in between. CDR3 length: 15 residues. The CDR3 nucleotides read TGTGCCAGCAGTTTACGGGACATCGGTCGACAGCCCCAGCATTTT. It yields the protein CASSLRDIGRQPQHF.

This clonotype has ten or more counts. The DNA of the CDR3 is TGTGCCAGCAGCACTAAAGCCCTAGGGGCGCAGTATTTT. Protein: CASSTKALGAQYF. The chain carries TRBV3-1 and TRBJ2-3, with D perhaps matching TRBD1 (5 bases). The V and J ends lost 5 bases and 10 bases respectively, with 16 bases between them. CDR3 length: 13 amino acids. The germline CDR1 and CDR2 sequences are LGHDT and YNNKEL (reference sequence).

This rearrangement joins TRBV6-5 to TRBJ2-7; TRBD1 is a possible D gene (5 bases). Trimming cost V 11 bases and J 2 bases, with 13 bases left between them. Per germline, CDR1 MNHEY and CDR2 SVGAGI. The CDR3 loop spans 12 amino acids. CDR3 DNA sequence: TGTGCCTCAGGGCCCCCTCCCTACGAGCAGTACTTC. This translates into CASGPPPYEQYF.

V gene TRBV9 combines with J gene TRBJ1-1; possibly TRBD1 for D (5 bases). Trimming shortened V by 0 bases and J by 1 base, and 10 bases separated the two germline ends. CDR1 and CDR2 from the germline V gene are SGDLS and YYNGEE. The CDR3 runs 15 residues. The CDR3 loop is CASSVVGGGNTEAFF. The CDR3 nucleotides read TGTGCCAGCAGCGTAGTTGGGGGAGGGAACACTGAAGCTTTCTTT.

The chain links TRBV3-1 to TRBJ2-7, with 8 bases lining up with TRBD1. The CDR3 runs to 16 residues. Germline trimming cut 1 base from V and 2 bases from J; bases unmatched to any gene: 7. CDR1 is LGHDT, CDR2 YNNKEL, per germline (reference sequence). This CDR3 is CASSQVYRGEPYEQYF. In DNA, the CDR3 is TGTGCCAGCAGCCAAGTTTACAGGGGGGAACCCTACGAGCAGTACTTC.

DNA of the CDR3: TGTGCCAGCAGACCCACAGGGGGAGCCTATGGCTACACCTTC. Protein product: CASRPTGGAYGYTF. This chain connects TRBV7-9 to TRBJ1-2; 8 bases line up with TRBD1. Per the germline V gene, CDR1 is SEHNR and CDR2 is FQNEAQ (reference sequence). Germline trimming cut 6 bases from V and 4 bases from J; bases unmatched to any gene: 7. The CDR3 is 14 residues long.

The chain couples TRBV2 to TRBJ1-1; the D is unclear. CDR1 and CDR2 (germline): SNHLY, FYNNEI. The CDR3 loop spans 15 amino acids. Trimming took off 2 bases at V and 3 bases at J, with 13 bases between the two ends. The CDR3 protein is CASSERRSDYTEAFF. The CDR3 DNA reads TGTGCCAGCAGTGAAAGACGGTCAGACTACACTGAAGCTTTCTTT. Variable domain in full (rest from reference TRBV2 and TRBJ1-1): EPEVTQTPSHQVTQMGQEVILRCVPISNHLYFYWYRQILGQKVEFLVSFYNNEISEKSEIFDDQFSVERPDGSNFTLKIRSTKLEDSAMYFCASSERRSDYTEAFFGQGTRLTVV.

This clonotype was counted ten times or more. The genes are TRBV7-7 and TRBJ2-5, with D possibly being TRBD1 (6 bases). CDR1 is SSHAT, CDR2 FNYEAQ, per germline (reference sequence). V was clipped by 1 base and J by 5 bases, with 14 bases between them. The CDR3 has 15 residues. DNA for the CDR3: TGTGCCAGCAGCTTAGTGGGGGCAGTCGGTGAGACCCAGTACTTC. Its protein product is CASSLVGAVGETQYF.

This clonotype appeared a few times. The junction differs from germline at one of its ends, possibly a read error. The gene calls are TRBV10-3 and TRBJ2-4, with D tentatively TRBD2 (6 bases). The CDR3 is 14 residues long. The germline V gene has CDR1 ENHRY and CDR2 SYGVKD. The CDR3 sequence: CASSYGGSLNIQYF. CDR3 DNA sequence: TGTGCCAGCAGTTACGGAGGGAGCTTAAACATTCAGTACTTC.

The chain combines TRBV20-1 with TRBJ2-5; D is undetermined. The CDR3 sequence is 13 residues long. CDR1 DFQATT and CDR2 SNEGSKA come from the germline V gene (reference sequence). Trimming cost V 0 bases and J 9 bases, with 14 bases left between them. DNA for the CDR3: TGCAGTGCTAGAGATCCAGGTAATCAGCCCCAGTACTTC. Translation: CSARDPGNQPQYF.

This clonotype was observed many times. The chain carries TRBV9 and TRBJ2-2, with TRBD1 matching 9 bases. Trimming cost V 2 bases and J 4 bases; bases outside gene matches: 6. CDR1 SGDLS and CDR2 YYNGEE come from the germline V gene. This CDR3 comprises 16 residues. The CDR3 loop reads CASSVSGQGSTGELFF. The CDR3 DNA reads as TGTGCCAGCAGCGTTTCGGGACAGGGATCCACCGGGGAGCTGTTTTTT.

The rearrangement joins TRBV7-2 to TRBJ1-5, with a weak D call TRBD1 (5 bases). Trimming took off 3 bases at V and 6 bases at J, with 15 bases between the two ends. The CDR3 covers 15 residues. The germline CDR1 and CDR2 sequences are SGHTA and FQGNSA. The CDR3 DNA follows: TGTGCCAGCAGCTTCACCTGGGGCGGTATTCAGCCCCAGCATTTT. Its protein is CASSFTWGGIQPQHF.

This clonotype was counted at least ten times. The chain combines TRBV12-3 or TRBV12-4 with TRBJ1-4; D is unresolved. The CDR3 length is 13 residues. Trimming shortened V by 3 bases and J by 7 bases, and 9 bases separated the two germline ends. Here the CDR3 reads CASSFWQSEKLFF. The CDR3 nucleotides are TGTGCCAGCAGTTTTTGGCAGTCTGAAAAACTGTTTTTT.

Remarks on this clonotype: A much more abundant neighbour one base away suggests this may be a read error. J is TRBJ2-7 and V is TRBV2; the match to TRBD1 covers 7 bases. The ends lost 7 bases at V and 1 base at J; junction bases unmatched: 4. Germline V gene data show CDR1 as SNHLY and CDR2 as FYNNEI. This CDR3 region has 13 residues. The DNA for the CDR3 is TGTGCCAGCATGCGGACAGGTTCCTACGAGCAGTACTTC. This sequence encodes CASMRTGSYEQYF.

This clonotype was observed a handful of times. This may arise from a read error, as a much more abundant clone is one base away. The chain has TRBV19 and TRBJ2-1, with TRBD2 matching over 8 bases. CDR1 is LNHDA and CDR2 is SQIVND in the germline V gene (reference sequence). The CDR3 loop spans 15 amino acids. The CDR3, as DNA: TGTGCCAGTAGTATCGTCGGGGGGGTCGGGAGTGAGCAGCTCTTC. It encodes CASSIVGGVGSEQLF. The variable domain in full, completed from reference TRBV19 and TRBJ2-1, reads DGGITQSPKYLFRKEGQNVTLSCEQNLNHDAMYWYRQDPGQGLRLIYYSQIVNDFQKGDIAEGYSVSREKKESFPLTVTSAQKNPTAFYLCASSIVGGVGSEQLFGPGTRLTVL.

This clonotype was detected ten times or more. The rearrangement uses TRBV7-9 and TRBJ1-4; D possibly corresponds to TRBD1 (5 bases). The CDR3 consists of 16 residues. Trimming removed 3 bases from V and 0 bases from J, with 11 bases in between. CDR1 and CDR2 from the germline V gene are SEHNR and FQNEAQ (reference sequence). CDR3 loop: CASSLTVPATNEKLFF. Written as DNA, the CDR3 is TGTGCCAGCAGCTTGACAGTCCCCGCAACTAATGAAAAACTGTTTTTT.

The chain carries TRBV10-3 and TRBJ2-3, with D possibly TRBD1 on 6 matching bases. The length of the CDR3 is 15 residues. In germline, CDR1 is ENHRY, CDR2 SYGVKD. V lost 8 bases to trimming and J lost 6 bases, with 21 bases between them. The CDR3 sequence: CAIWERGRQTDTQYF. In DNA form, the CDR3 reads TGTGCCATCTGGGAGAGGGGGAGACAGACGGATACGCAGTATTTT.

V and J are TRBV5-1 and TRBJ1-1; D may be TRBD1 (6 bases). CDR1 is SGHRS and CDR2 is YFSETQ in the germline V gene. V lost 0 bases and J 6 bases, leaving 12 bases between the germline ends. There are 14 residues in the CDR3. Here the CDR3 reads CASSLDRVEAEAFF. In DNA, the CDR3 is TGCGCCAGCAGCTTGGACAGGGTCGAGGCTGAAGCTTTCTTT.

This clonotype was counted many times. V gene TRBV2 combines with J gene TRBJ2-7, with TRBD1 identical over 11 bases. V lost 6 bases, J lost 5 bases, and 6 bases stayed unmatched. Germline values: CDR1 SNHLY, CDR2 FYNNEI. The CDR3 is 14 residues long. CDR3 coding DNA: TGTGCCAGCAGCGCAGGACAGGGGGCTGACGAGCAGTACTTC. Its translation is CASSAGQGADEQYF.